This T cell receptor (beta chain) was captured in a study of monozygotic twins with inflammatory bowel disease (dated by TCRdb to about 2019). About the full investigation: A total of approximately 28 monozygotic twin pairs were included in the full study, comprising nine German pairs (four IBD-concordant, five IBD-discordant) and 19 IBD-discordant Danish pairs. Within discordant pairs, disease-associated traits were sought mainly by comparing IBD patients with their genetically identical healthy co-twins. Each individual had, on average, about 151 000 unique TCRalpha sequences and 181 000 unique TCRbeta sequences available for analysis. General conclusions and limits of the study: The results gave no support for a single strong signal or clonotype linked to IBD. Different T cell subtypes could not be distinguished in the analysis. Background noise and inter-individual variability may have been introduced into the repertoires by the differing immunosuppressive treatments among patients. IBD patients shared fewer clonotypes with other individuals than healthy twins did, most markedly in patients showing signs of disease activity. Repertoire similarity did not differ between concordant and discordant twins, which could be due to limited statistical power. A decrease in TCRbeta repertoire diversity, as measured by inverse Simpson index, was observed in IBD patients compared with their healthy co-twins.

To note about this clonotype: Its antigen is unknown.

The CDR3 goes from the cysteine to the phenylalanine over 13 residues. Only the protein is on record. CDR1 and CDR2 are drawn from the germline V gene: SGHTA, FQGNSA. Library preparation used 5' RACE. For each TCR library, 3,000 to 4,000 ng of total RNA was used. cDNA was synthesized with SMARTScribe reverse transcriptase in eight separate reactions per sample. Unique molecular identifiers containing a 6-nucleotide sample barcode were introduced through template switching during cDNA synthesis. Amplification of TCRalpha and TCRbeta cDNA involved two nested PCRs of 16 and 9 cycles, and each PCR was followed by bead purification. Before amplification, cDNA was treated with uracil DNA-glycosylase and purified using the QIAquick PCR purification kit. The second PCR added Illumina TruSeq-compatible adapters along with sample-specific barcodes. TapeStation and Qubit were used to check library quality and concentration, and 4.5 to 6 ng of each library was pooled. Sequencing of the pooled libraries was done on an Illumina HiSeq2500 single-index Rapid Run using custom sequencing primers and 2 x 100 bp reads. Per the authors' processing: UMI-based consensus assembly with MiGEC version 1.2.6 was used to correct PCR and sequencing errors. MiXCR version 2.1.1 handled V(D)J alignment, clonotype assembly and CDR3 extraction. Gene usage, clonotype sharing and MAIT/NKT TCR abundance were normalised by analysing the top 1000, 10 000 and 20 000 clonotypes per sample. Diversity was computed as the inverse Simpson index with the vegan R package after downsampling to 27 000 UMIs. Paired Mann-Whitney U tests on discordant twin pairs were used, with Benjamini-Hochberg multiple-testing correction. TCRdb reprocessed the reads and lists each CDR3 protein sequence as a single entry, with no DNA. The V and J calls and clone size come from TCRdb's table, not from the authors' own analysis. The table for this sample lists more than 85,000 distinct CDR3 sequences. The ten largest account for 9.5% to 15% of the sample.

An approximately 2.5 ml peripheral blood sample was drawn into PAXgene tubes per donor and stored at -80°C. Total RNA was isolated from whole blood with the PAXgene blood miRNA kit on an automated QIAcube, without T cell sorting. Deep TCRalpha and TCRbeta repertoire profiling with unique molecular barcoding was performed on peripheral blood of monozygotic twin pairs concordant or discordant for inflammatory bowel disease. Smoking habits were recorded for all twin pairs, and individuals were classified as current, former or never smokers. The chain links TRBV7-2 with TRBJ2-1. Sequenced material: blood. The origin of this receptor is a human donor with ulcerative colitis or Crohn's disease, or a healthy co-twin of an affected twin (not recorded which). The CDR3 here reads CASSSAMNNEQFF.